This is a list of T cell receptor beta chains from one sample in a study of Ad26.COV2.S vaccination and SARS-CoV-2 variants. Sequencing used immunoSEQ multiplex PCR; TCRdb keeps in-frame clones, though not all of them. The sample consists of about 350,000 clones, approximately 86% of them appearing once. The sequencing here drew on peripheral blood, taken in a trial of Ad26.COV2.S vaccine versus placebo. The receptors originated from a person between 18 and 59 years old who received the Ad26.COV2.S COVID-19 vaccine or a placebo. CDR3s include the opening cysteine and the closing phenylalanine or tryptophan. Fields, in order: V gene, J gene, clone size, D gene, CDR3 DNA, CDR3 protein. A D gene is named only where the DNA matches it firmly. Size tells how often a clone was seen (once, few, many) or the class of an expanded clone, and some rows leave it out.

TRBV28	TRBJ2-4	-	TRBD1	TGTGCCAGCAGTTTTCAGGGGGTGGGTAGGAACATTCAGTACTTC	CASSFQGVGRNIQYF
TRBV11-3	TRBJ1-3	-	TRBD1	TGTGCCAGCAGCCTTGACAGGGCCTCTGGAAACACCATATATTTT	CASSLDRASGNTIYF
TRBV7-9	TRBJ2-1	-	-	TGTGCCAGCAGCCGTAATACGAGGGCCTACAATGAGCAGTTCTTC	CASSRNTRAYNEQFF
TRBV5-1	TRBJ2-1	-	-	TGCGCCAGCAGCCCGACTGGGTACAATGAGCAGTTCTTC	CASSPTGYNEQFF
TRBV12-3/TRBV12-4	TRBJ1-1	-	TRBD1	TGTGCCAGCAGTTCTCAGGGGGTTACTGAAGCTTTCTTT	CASSSQGVTEAFF
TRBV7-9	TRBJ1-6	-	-	TGTGCCAGCAGCTTAGACCGGAATACCTATAATTCACCCCTCCACTTT	CASSLDRNTYNSPLHF
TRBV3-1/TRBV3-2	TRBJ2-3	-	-	TGTGCCAGCAGCCAGGGGGGGGCCTACACAGATACGCAGTATTTT	CASSQGGAYTDTQYF
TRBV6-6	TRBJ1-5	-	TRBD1	TGTGCCAGCACCCCCCCAGGGGGGCCCCAGCATTTT	CASTPPGGPQHF
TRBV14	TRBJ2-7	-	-	TGTGCCAGCAGCCCGGAAGCCAACCCCTACGAGCAGTACTTC	CASSPEANPYEQYF
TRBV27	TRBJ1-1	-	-	TGTGCCAGCAGTTTACGACGGGGGAGGACTGAAGCTTTCTTT	CASSLRRGRTEAFF
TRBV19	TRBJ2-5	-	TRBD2	TGTGCCAGTAGGGAGACTAGCGGGGCTCCAGAGACCCAGTACTTC	CASRETSGAPETQYF
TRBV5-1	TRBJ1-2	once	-	TGCGCCAGCAGCTTGGAGTCTTGGAGCAACTATGGCTACACCTTC	CASSLESWSNYGYTF
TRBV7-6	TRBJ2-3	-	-	TGTGCCAGCAGCTTAAGGGGTGCCGAAGTGGTAACGCAGTATTTT	CASSLRGAEVVTQYF
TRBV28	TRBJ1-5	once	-	TGTGCCAGCCGACAGACCCCTAGCAATCAGCCCCAGCATTTT	CASRQTPSNQPQHF
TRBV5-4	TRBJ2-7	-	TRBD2	TGTGCCAGCAGCACCGGGACTAGCGGGAGGGTAGTCCCCGAGCAGTACTTC	CASSTGTSGRVVPEQYF
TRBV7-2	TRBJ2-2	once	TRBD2	TGTGCCAGCAGCTCCGGACTAGCGGGGGGTACCCTGTTTTTT	CASSSGLAGGTLFF
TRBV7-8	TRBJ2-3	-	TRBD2	TGTGCCAGCAGCTTTGCGGGAGGACCCACAGATACGCAGTATTTT	CASSFAGGPTDTQYF
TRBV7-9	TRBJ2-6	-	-	TGTGCCAGCAGCTTAGTGGGCTCTGGGGCCAACGTCCTGACTTTC	CASSLVGSGANVLTF